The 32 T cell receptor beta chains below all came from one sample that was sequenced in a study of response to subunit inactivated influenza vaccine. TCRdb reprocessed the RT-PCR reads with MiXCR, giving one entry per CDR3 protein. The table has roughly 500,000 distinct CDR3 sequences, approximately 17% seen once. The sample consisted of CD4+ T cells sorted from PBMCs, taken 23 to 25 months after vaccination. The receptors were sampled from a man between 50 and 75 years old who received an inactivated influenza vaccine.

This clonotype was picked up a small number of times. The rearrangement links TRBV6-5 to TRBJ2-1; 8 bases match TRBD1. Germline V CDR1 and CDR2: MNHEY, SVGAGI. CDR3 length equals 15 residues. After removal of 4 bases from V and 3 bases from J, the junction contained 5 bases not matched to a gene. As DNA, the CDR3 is TGTGCCAGCAGTTCTCGACAGGGGCTCTACAATGAGCAGTTCTTC. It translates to CASSSRQGLYNEQFF.

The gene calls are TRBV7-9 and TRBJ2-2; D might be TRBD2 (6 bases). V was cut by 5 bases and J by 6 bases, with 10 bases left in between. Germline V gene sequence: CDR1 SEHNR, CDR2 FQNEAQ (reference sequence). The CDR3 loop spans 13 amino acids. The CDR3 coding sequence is TGTGCCAGCAGCGTCCGGGGGTCCGGGGAGCTGTTTTTT. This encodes CASSVRGSGELFF.

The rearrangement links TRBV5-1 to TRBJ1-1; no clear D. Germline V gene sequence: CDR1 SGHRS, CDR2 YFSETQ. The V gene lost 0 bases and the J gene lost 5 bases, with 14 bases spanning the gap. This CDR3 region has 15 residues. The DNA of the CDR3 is TGCGCCAGCAGCTTGGGCGGTTCAGGTAGGACTGAAGCTTTCTTT. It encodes CASSLGGSGRTEAFF.

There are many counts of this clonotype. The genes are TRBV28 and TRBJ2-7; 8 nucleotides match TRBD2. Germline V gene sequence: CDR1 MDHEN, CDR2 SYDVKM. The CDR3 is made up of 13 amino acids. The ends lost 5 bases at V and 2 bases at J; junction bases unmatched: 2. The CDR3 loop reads CASSKRGTYEQYF. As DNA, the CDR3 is TGTGCCAGCAGTAAGCGGGGGACCTACGAGCAGTACTTC. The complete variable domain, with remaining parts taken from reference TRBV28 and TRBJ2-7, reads DVKVTQSSRYLVKRTGEKVFLECVQDMDHENMFWYRQDPGLGLRLIYFSYDVKMKEKGDIPEGYSVSREKKERFSLILESASTNQTSMYLCASSKRGTYEQYFGPGTRLTVT.

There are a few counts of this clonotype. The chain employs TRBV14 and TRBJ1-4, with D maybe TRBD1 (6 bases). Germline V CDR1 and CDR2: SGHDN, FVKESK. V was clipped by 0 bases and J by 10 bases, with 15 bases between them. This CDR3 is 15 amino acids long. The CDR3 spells CASSQDQRGIRKLFF. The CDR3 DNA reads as TGTGCCAGCAGCCAAGATCAAAGGGGGATTAGAAAACTGTTTTTT.

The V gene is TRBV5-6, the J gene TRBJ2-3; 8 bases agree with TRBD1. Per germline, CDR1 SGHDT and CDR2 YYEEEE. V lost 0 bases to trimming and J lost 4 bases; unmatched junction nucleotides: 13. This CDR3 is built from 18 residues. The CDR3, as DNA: TGTGCCAGCAGCTTGGGACGAAGCGGCAGGGGGCCTCCAGATACGCAGTATTTT. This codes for CASSLGRSGRGPPDTQYF.

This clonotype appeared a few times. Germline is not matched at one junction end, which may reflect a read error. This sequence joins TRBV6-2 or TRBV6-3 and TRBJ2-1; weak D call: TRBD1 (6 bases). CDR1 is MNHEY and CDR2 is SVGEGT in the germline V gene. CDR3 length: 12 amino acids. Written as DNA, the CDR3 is TGTGCCCGCAGTGCCTACAGGGCTGAGCAGTTCTTC. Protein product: CARSAYRAEQFF.

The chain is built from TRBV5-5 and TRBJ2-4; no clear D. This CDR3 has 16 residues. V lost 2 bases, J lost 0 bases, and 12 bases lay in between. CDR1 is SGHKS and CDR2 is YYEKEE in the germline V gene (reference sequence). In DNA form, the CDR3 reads TGTGCCAGCAGCTTAACCGTTGGTTTAGCCAAAAACATTCAGTACTTC. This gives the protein CASSLTVGLAKNIQYF. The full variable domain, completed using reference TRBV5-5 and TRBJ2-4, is DAGVTQSPTHLIKTRGQQVTLRCSPISGHKSVSWYQQVLGQGPQFIFQYYEKEERGRGNFPDRFSARQFPNYSSELNVNALLLGDSALYLCASSLTVGLAKNIQYFGAGTRLSVL.

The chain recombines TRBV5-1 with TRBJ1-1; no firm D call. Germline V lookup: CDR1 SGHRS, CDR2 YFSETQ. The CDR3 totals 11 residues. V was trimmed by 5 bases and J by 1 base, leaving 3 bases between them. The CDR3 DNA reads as TGCGCCAGCAGGGAGAACACTGAAGCTTTCTTT. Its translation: CASRENTEAFF.

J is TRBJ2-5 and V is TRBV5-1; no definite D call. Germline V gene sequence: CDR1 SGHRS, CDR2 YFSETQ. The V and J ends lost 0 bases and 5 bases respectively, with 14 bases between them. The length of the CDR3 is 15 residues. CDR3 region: CASSLVSQAAETQYF. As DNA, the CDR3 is TGCGCCAGCAGCTTGGTGTCCCAGGCGGCCGAGACCCAGTACTTC.

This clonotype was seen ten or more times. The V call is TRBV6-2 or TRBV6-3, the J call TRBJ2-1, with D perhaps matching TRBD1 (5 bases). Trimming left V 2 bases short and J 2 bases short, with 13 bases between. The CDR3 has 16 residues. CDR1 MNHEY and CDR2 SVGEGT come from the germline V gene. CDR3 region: CASSYPTVNTYNEQFF. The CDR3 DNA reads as TGTGCCAGCAGTTACCCGACAGTCAATACCTACAATGAGCAGTTCTTC.

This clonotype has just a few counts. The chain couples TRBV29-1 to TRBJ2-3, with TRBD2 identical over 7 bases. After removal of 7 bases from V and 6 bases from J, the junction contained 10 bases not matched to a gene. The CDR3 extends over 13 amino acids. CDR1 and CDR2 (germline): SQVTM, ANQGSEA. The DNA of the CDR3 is TGCAGCGCGAGGACTAGAAGGCCCGATACGCAGTATTTT. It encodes CSARTRRPDTQYF.

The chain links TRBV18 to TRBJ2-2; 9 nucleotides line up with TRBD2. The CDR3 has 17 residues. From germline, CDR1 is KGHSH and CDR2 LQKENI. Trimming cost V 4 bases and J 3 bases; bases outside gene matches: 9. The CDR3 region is CASSRNLAGADTGELFF. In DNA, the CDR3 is TGTGCCAGCTCACGTAACTTAGCGGGAGCAGACACCGGGGAGCTGTTTTTT.

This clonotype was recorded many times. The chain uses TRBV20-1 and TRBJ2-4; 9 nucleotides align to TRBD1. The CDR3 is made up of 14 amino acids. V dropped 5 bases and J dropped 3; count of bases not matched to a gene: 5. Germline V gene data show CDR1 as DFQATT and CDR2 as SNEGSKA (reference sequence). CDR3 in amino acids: CSAQTGGVKNIQYF. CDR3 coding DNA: TGCAGTGCTCAGACAGGGGGAGTCAAAAACATTCAGTACTTC.

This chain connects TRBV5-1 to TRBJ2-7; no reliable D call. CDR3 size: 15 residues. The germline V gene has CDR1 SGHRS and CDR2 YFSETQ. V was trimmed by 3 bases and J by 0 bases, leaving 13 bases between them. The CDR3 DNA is TGCGCCAGCAGCTCCGGATCCCTGAGCTCCTACGAGCAGTACTTC. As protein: CASSSGSLSSYEQYF.

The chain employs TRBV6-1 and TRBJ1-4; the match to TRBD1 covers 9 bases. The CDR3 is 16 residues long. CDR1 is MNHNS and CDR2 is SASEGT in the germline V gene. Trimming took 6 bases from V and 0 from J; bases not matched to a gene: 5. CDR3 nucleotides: TGTGCCAGCAGAGGGGGACAGGGAACAACTAATGAAAAACTGTTTTTT. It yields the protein CASRGGQGTTNEKLFF.

This CDR3 reads CATSDFSPGGFYNEQFF. The DNA for the CDR3 is TGTGCCACCAGTGATTTTTCACCGGGAGGATTCTACAATGAGCAGTTCTTC. The chain combines TRBV24-1 with TRBJ2-1; 7 bases are shared with TRBD2. This CDR3 region has 17 residues. Germline V lookup: CDR1 KGHDR, CDR2 SFDVKD. J was trimmed by 3 bases and V by 1 base; bases with no gene match: 8.

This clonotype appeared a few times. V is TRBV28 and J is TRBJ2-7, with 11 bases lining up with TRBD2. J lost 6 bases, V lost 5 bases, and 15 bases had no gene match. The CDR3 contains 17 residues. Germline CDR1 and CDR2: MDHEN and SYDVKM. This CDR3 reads CASSPRLLAGGGSEQYF. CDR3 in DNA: TGTGCCAGCAGTCCCCGCCTCCTAGCGGGAGGAGGTAGCGAGCAGTACTTC. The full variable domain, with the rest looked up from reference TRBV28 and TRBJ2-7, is DVKVTQSSRYLVKRTGEKVFLECVQDMDHENMFWYRQDPGLGLRLIYFSYDVKMKEKGDIPEGYSVSREKKERFSLILESASTNQTSMYLCASSPRLLAGGGSEQYFGPGTRLTVT.

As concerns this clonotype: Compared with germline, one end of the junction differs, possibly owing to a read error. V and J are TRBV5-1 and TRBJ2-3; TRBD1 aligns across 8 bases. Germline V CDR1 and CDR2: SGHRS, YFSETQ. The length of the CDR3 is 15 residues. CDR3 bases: TGCGCCAGCAGTTTGGACAGGGCGCGGACAGATACGCAGTATTTT. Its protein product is CASSLDRARTDTQYF.

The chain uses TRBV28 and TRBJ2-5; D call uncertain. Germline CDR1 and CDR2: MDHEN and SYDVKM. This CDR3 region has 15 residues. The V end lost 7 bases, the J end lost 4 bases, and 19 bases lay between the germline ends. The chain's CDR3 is CASTQTAFLGETQYF. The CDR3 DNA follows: TGTGCCAGCACCCAGACGGCCTTTTTAGGAGAGACCCAGTACTTC.

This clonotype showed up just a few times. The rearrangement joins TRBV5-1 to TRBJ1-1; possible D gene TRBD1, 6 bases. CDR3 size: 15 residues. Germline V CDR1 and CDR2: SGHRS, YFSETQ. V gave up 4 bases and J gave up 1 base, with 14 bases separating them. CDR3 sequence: CASSPPGGANTEAFF. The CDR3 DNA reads TGCGCCAGCAGCCCGCCCGGGGGGGCGAACACTGAAGCTTTCTTT.

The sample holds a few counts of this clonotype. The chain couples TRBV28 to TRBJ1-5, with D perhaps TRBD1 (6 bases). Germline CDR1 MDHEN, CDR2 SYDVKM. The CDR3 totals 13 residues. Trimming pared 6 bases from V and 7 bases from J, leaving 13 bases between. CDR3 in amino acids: CASRGGQWQPQHF. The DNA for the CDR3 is TGTGCCAGCAGGGGGGGACAATGGCAGCCCCAGCATTTT.

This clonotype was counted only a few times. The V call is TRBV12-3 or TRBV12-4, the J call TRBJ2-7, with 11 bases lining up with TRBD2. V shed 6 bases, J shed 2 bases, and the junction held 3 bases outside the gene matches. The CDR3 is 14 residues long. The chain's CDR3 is CASRGTSGPYEQYF. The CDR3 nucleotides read TGTGCCAGCAGGGGGACTAGCGGTCCCTACGAGCAGTACTTC.

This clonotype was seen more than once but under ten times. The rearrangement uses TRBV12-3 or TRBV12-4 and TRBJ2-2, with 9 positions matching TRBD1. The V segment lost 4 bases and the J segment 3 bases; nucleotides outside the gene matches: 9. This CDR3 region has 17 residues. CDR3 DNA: TGTGCCAGCAGTTCCCCGGGACAGGGAACTCACACCGGGGAGCTGTTTTTT. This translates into CASSSPGQGTHTGELFF.

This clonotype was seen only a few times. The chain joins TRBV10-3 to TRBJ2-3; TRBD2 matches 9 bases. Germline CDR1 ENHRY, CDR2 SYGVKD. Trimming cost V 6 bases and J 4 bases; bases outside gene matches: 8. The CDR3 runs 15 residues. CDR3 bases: TGTGCCATCAGAAATAGCGGGGGCCAACCAGATACGCAGTATTTT. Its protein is CAIRNSGGQPDTQYF.

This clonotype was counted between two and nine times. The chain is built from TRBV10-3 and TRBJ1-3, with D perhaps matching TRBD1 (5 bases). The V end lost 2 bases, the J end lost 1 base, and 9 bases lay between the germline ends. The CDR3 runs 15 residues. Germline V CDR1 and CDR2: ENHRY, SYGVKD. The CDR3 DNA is TGTGCCATCAGTGAGAGACAGACATCTGGAAACACCATATATTTT. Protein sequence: CAISERQTSGNTIYF.

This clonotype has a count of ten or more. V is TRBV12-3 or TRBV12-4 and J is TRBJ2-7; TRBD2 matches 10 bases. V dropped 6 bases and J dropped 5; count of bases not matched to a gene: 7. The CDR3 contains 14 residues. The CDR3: CASSKREGRDEQYF. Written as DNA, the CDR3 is TGTGCCAGCAGCAAGCGGGAGGGTCGGGACGAGCAGTACTTC.

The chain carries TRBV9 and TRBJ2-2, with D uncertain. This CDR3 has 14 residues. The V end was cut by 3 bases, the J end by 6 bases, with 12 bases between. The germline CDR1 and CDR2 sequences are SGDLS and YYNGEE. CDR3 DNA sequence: TGTGCCAGCAGCGCGATCCCAGAATCCGGGGAGCTGTTTTTT. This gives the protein CASSAIPESGELFF.

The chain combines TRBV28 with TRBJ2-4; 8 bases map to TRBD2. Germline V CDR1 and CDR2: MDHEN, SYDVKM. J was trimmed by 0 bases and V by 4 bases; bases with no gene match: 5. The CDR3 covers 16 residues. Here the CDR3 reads CASSSGGILAKNIQYF. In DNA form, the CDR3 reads TGTGCCAGCAGTTCGGGGGGGATCTTAGCCAAAAACATTCAGTACTTC.

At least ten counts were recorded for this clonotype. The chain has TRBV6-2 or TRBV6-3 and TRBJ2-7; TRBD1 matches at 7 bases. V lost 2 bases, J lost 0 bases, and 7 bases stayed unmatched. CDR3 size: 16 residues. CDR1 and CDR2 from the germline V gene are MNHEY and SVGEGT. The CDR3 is CASSYPAGGVSYEQYF. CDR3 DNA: TGTGCCAGCAGTTACCCGGCAGGGGGTGTCTCCTACGAGCAGTACTTC.

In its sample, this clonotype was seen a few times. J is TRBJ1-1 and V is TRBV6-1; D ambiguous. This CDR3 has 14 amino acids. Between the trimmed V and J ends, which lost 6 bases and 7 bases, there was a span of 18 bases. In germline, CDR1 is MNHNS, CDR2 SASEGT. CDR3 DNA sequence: TGTGCCAGCAGCAAGGGAAAGCACGGATATGAAGCTTTCTTT. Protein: CASSKGKHGYEAFF.

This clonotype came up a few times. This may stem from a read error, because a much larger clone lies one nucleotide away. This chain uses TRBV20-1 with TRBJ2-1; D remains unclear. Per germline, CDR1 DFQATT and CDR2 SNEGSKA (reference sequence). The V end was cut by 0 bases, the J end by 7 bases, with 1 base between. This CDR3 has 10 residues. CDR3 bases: TGCAGTGCTAGAGAGAATGAGCAGTTCTTC. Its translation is CSARENEQFF.